The 2 T cell receptor beta chains in this list originate from one sample, sequenced in a study of blood T cell repertoires in COVID-19. Clones were read by immunoSEQ multiplex PCR, and TCRdb kept only the in-frame ones, dropping some. The sample shows around 200,000 clones, around 82% of them seen only once. What was sequenced was peripheral blood. Receptors were obtained from a man aged 50 or older with active or convalescent COVID-19.

Note on this clone: The DNA is omitted, as the CDR3 cannot be located on it reliably, and the CDR3 follows TCRdb's listing. The chain recombines TRBV12-1 with TRBJ2-3; TRBD2, the D gene given by the table, was not confirmed from the DNA. TRBV12-1 is reported as a pseudogene. 15 amino acids form the CDR3, both terminal residues included. The CDR3: CASSFGGGATDTQYF.

This clone was seen only once. The gene calls are TRBV3-1 (or the pseudogene TRBV3-2) and TRBJ2-2; 9 nucleotides match TRBD2. The CDR3 runs 18 residues. Losses at the gene ends were 3 bases for V and 1 base for J; bases not matched to a gene: 9. Germline CDR1 is LGHDT and CDR2 is YNNKEL (reference sequence). This CDR3 is CASSHPLSGGLNTGELFF. For the CDR3, the DNA is TGTGCCAGCAGCCATCCCCTCAGCGGGGGGCTGAACACCGGGGAGCTGTTTTTT.